This T cell receptor beta chain is drawn from a study of blood T cell repertoires in COVID-19. Looking at the study overall: The study drew acute and convalescent COVID-19 samples from the United States, Italy and Spain.

TCRdb's copy holds only in-frame clones and misses some; the assay was immunoSEQ multiplex PCR. The sample contains tens of thousands of clones, roughly 80% of which appear only once. CDR3 length: 15 amino acids. Trimming took 1 base from V and 7 from J, leaving 14 bases between them. The germline V gene has CDR1 SGHTA and CDR2 FQGNSA. This clone appeared once. The specimen was peripheral blood. The TCR comes from a woman aged 60-75 years with acute or convalescent COVID-19. The chain joins TRBV7-2 to TRBJ1-5; D is unresolved. Written as DNA, the CDR3 is TGTGCCAGCAGCTTAGAGGTGAGGTCGGGGCAGCCCCAGCATTTT. This translates into CASSLEVRSGQPQHF.